The 5 T cell receptor beta chains given below trace back to one sample, sequenced in a study of blood T cell repertoires in COVID-19. Profiling relied on immunoSEQ multiplex PCR, and the TCRdb table lists in-frame clones only, not all of them. Altogether about 250,000 clones are present, 80% to 90% being singletons, with the ten largest covering about 1.6%. Sequences were obtained from PBMCs or T cells enriched from blood (not recorded which). Receptor source: a man aged 40-50 years who had recovered from COVID-19.

The chain links TRBV7-2 to TRBJ1-1; D gene unclear. The CDR3 runs 13 residues. CDR1 is SGHTA and CDR2 is FQGNSA in the germline V gene. Trimming removed 4 bases at V and 4 bases at J, with 10 bases between. CDR3 bases: TGTGCCAGCAGCTACACAGCAGGCACTGAAGCTTTCTTT. Amino acids: CASSYTAGTEAFF.

A few counts support this clone. The J gene is TRBJ1-6, the V gene TRBV18, with 7 bases that match TRBD1. With 6 bases clipped from V and 3 bases from J, the junction kept 8 bases outside the gene matches. The CDR3 loop spans 16 amino acids. Germline V gene sequence: CDR1 KGHSH, CDR2 LQKENI. The CDR3 here is CASSTGTANYNSPLHF. The CDR3 DNA follows: TGTGCCAGCTCCACAGGGACAGCCAACTATAATTCACCCCTCCACTTT.

This rearrangement joins TRBV10-3 to TRBJ1-6; D uncertain. This CDR3 spans 17 amino acids. Germline V lookup: CDR1 ENHRY, CDR2 SYGVKD. V gave up 6 bases and J gave up 5 bases, with 20 bases separating them. The CDR3 bases are TGTGCCATCAGAAAATCGCAGGAATTCCTTAATAATTCACCCCTCCACTTT. It codes for CAIRKSQEFLNNSPLHF.

This chain links TRBV11-2 with TRBJ2-7, with 11 positions matching TRBD1. With 0 bases clipped from V and 3 bases from J, the junction kept 1 base outside the gene matches. Germline V gene lookup returns CDR1 SGHAT and CDR2 FQNNGV. This CDR3 has 15 residues. The CDR3 here is CASSLEGTGGYEQYF. The CDR3 DNA follows: TGTGCCAGCAGCTTAGAGGGGACAGGGGGCTACGAGCAGTACTTC.

The chain links TRBV6-5 to TRBJ2-7; the match to TRBD1 covers 12 bases. Germline V gene lookup returns CDR1 MNHEY and CDR2 SVGAGI. Trimming removed 6 bases from V and 6 bases from J; junction bases left unmatched: 9. The CDR3 is 15 residues long. The CDR3 here is CASRAPGQGASEQYF. The CDR3 coding sequence is TGTGCCAGCAGGGCACCGGGACAGGGGGCCTCCGAGCAGTACTTC.